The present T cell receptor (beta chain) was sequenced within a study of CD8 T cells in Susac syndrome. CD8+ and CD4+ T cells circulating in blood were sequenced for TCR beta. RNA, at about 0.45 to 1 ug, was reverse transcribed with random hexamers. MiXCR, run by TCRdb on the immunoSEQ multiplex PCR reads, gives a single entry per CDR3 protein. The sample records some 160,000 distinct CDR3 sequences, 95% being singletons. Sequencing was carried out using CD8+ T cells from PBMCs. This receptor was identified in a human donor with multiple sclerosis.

The chain's CDR3 is CASRMGGSSYNEQFF. In nucleotides, the CDR3 is TGTGCCAGCAGGATGGGGGGGTCCTCCTACAATGAGCAGTTCTTC. The V and J genes are TRBV6-5 and TRBJ2-1; the match to TRBD2 covers 7 bases. V lost 6 bases to trimming and J lost 0 bases; unmatched junction nucleotides: 5. The length of the CDR3 is 15 residues. Germline-derived CDR1 and CDR2 are MNHEY and SVGAGI.